A selection of T cell receptor beta chains follows, all from one sample in a study of T cell repertoires in cytomegalovirus infection. TCRdb re-analysed the reads in MiXCR, keeping a single row per CDR3 protein. Among 150,000 to 180,000 distinct CDR3 sequences listed, around 20% were seen once. Sequencing was performed on PBMCs. The receptors stem from a human donor in good health (CMV status not recorded). Some clones in this sample may be carry-over from other donors' samples. The CDR3 runs from the conserved cysteine through the conserved F or W. The D gene is left open where the match is weak. A row's size may be missing; if present it is once, few, many or a size class.

.	many	TRBV7-8	TRBJ2-2	TGTGCCAGCAGCTTTTTCACCAGTGACACCGGGGAGCTGTTTTTT	CASSFFTSDTGELFF
TRBD1	few	TRBV12-3/TRBV12-4	TRBJ1-1	TGTGCCAGCAGAACAGGGGTGAGAACTGAAGCTTTCTTT	CASRTGVRTEAFF
.	.	TRBV6-1	TRBJ2-2	TGTGCCAGCAGTGACGCCTACTTGGCCGGGGAGCTGTTTTTT	CASSDAYLAGELFF
.	.	TRBV28	TRBJ2-3	TGTGCCAGCAGTTCCGGGGACATTTCTAGCACAGATACGCAGTATTTT	CASSSGDISSTDTQYF
TRBD2	once	TRBV2	TRBJ2-5	TGTGCCAGCAGATCCCTGACTAGCAGCTTTTCCGAGACCCAGTACTTC	CASRSLTSSFSETQYF
.	many	TRBV7-8	TRBJ2-7	TGTGCCAGCAGCCACGAGGGGGTTCCCTACGAGCAGTACTTC	CASSHEGVPYEQYF
.	few	TRBV4-1	TRBJ2-1	TGCGCCAGCAGCCAAGGAGGTGAGCAGTTCTTC	CASSQGGEQFF
.	few	TRBV28	TRBJ1-1	TGTGCCAGCAGACCCTACCCCGGAACTATGAACACTGAAGCTTTCTTT	CASRPYPGTMNTEAFF
.	.	TRBV9	TRBJ2-7	TGTGCCAGCAGCGTAGGTAACTTGGGGTCCTACGAGCAGTACTTC	CASSVGNLGSYEQYF
TRBD1	many	TRBV7-2	TRBJ2-6	TGTGCCAGCAGCTTAACCGGGACAGGGTTTTCTGGGGCCAACGTCCTGACTTTC	CASSLTGTGFSGANVLTF
.	.	TRBV12-3/TRBV12-4	TRBJ2-7	TGTGCCAGCAGTTTGGGGGCCCGAAGCTCCTACGAGCAGTACTTC	CASSLGARSSYEQYF
.	many	TRBV7-2	TRBJ1-1	TGTGCCAGCAGCTTACGTGGACTGCCGAACACTGAAGCTTTCTTT	CASSLRGLPNTEAFF
TRBD1	.	TRBV6-5	TRBJ2-3	TGTGCCAGCAGTTATGGGACAGGGGGCACAGATACGCAGTATTTT	CASSYGTGGTDTQYF
TRBD1	.	TRBV7-2	TRBJ1-2	TGTGCCAGCAACTCAGGACAGGGCGGTAACTATGGCTACACCTTC	CASNSGQGGNYGYTF
.	few	TRBV2	TRBJ1-1	TGTGCCAGCAGTGAAGGCAGGGCCACTGAAGCTTTCTTT	CASSEGRATEAFF
.	.	TRBV7-2	TRBJ1-4	TGTGCCAGCAGCTTCTCAGGGATCGAAAAACTGTTTTTT	CASSFSGIEKLFF
.	.	TRBV24-1	TRBJ2-2	TGTGCCACCAGTGAACGGGACACTACCGGGGAGCTGTTTTTT	CATSERDTTGELFF
.	.	TRBV11-2	TRBJ2-3	TGTGCCAGCAGCGCCACTTCAGGAGGATGGAGCACAGATACGCAGTATTTT	CASSATSGGWSTDTQYF
TRBD1	.	TRBV28	TRBJ2-7	TGTGCCAGCAGTTTCAGGGACAGTTCCTACGAGCAGTACTTC	CASSFRDSSYEQYF
.	many	TRBV12-3/TRBV12-4	TRBJ2-5	TGTGCCAGCAGTTCCACGGGGGCCGTCCAAGAGACCCAGTACTTC	CASSSTGAVQETQYF
.	many	TRBV7-2	TRBJ2-3	TGTGCCAGCAGCTTCTCAAGCCCTCCTAGCACAGATACGCAGTATTTT	CASSFSSPPSTDTQYF
.	few	TRBV18	TRBJ2-5	TGTGCCAGCTCACCCCCGACAGGCCGAGAGACCCAGTACTTC	CASSPPTGRETQYF
TRBD1	.	TRBV6-6	TRBJ2-5	TGTGCCAGCAGTTACCCTGACAGGGAGCACCAAGAGACCCAGTACTTC	CASSYPDREHQETQYF
TRBD1	many	TRBV12-3/TRBV12-4	TRBJ2-7	TGTGCCAGCAGGGGGACAGGGATACACGAGCAGTACTTC	CASRGTGIHEQYF
.	few	TRBV14	TRBJ2-1	TGTGCCAGCAGCCAAGTGGGCGGGGTCTCCTACAATGAGCAGTTCTTC	CASSQVGGVSYNEQFF
.	few	TRBV12-5	TRBJ2-5	TGTGCTAGTGGTTATGGGACGCCAGAGACCCAGTACTTC	CASGYGTPETQYF
.	.	TRBV15	TRBJ2-2	TGTGCCACCAGCTTCCTACCAGAGACCGGGGAGCTGTTTTTT	CATSFLPETGELFF
.	few	TRBV7-2	TRBJ1-5	TGTGCCAGCAGCCCCTGGGGGGTGGGCCGGCCCCAGCATTTT	CASSPWGVGRPQHF
.	many	TRBV7-8	TRBJ1-6	TGTGCCAGCAGCTTAGAGTACAATTCACCCCTCCACTTT	CASSLEYNSPLHF
.	few	TRBV5-6	TRBJ2-7	TGTGCCAGCAGCTTGTGGCAGGGCCTCTACGAGCAGTACTTC	CASSLWQGLYEQYF
.	few	TRBV6-2/TRBV6-3	TRBJ2-1	TGTGCCAGCAGTCCGATGGACCGGTACAATGAGCAGTTCTTC	CASSPMDRYNEQFF
.	.	TRBV28	TRBJ2-3	TGTGCCGCCCGGGGTAGGAGCACAGATACGCAGTATTTT	CAARGRSTDTQYF
.	many	TRBV11-2	TRBJ1-2	TGTGCCAGCAGCCCAATTACCAGGGTCCACTATGGCTACACCTTC	CASSPITRVHYGYTF
TRBD1	few	TRBV12-3/TRBV12-4	TRBJ1-3	TGTGCCAGCAGGTCAGGGGGGTCTGGAAACACCATATATTTT	CASRSGGSGNTIYF
.	.	TRBV25-1	TRBJ2-1	TGTGCCAGCACGGCGGGGCTTTACAATGAGCAGTTCTTC	CASTAGLYNEQFF
.	.	TRBV28	TRBJ2-3	TGTGCCAGTTCTAGCGTAATTGATACGCAGTATTTT	CASSSVIDTQYF
.	few	TRBV5-5	TRBJ2-7	TGTGCCAGCAGCTTCGAGGGTAGGGATATCGAGCAGTACTTC	CASSFEGRDIEQYF
TRBD2	few	TRBV12-3/TRBV12-4	TRBJ2-1	TGTGCCAGCAGTCCCTCTAGCGGGGGGGCCGGTGAGCAGTTCTTC	CASSPSSGGAGEQFF
.	.	TRBV6-6	TRBJ2-2	TGTGCCAGCAGTTATTCAAACACCGGGGAGCTGTTTTTT	CASSYSNTGELFF
.	few	TRBV7-9	TRBJ1-6	TGTGCCAGCAGCTTAGGGCGGGACAATTCACCCCTCCACTTT	CASSLGRDNSPLHF
.	.	TRBV2	TRBJ1-4	TGTGCCAGCAGTGGTCACGCAACAACTAATGAAAAACTGTTTTTT	CASSGHATTNEKLFF
.	few	TRBV7-9	TRBJ2-1	TGTGCCAGCAGCGCCCTACGGGGGAGCTCCTACAATGAGCAGTTCTTC	CASSALRGSSYNEQFF
TRBD2	many	TRBV29-1	TRBJ2-1	TGCAGCGTTGACCCGGGAGGGTCGAATGAGCAGTTCTTC	CSVDPGGSNEQFF
TRBD2	few	TRBV12-5	TRBJ2-3	TGTGCTAGTGGCCGGTCGGGGGACTACACAGATACGCAGTATTTT	CASGRSGDYTDTQYF
.	many	TRBV28	TRBJ2-7	TGTGCCAGCAGTTTCGTTAGCGGAAAAGGGTACGAGCAGTACTTC	CASSFVSGKGYEQYF
TRBD2	.	TRBV7-9	TRBJ2-7	TGTGCCAGCAGCCGAAGGGCACTAGCGGGGGGAACCTACGAGCAGTACTTC	CASSRRALAGGTYEQYF
.	.	TRBV5-1	TRBJ1-1	TGCGCCAGCAGCTTGGGAAGGGCGGAGGGCACTGAAGCTTTCTTT	CASSLGRAEGTEAFF
.	.	TRBV6-1	TRBJ1-2	TGTGCCAGCAGTGAAGCGGGGTCAGAGTATGGCTACACCTTC	CASSEAGSEYGYTF
.	.	TRBV5-5	TRBJ2-7	TGTGCCAGCAGCCCGGGTGTAGGAAGTGAGCAGTACTTC	CASSPGVGSEQYF
TRBD2	many	TRBV7-2	TRBJ2-1	TGTGCCAGCAGCTTAGCGACTAGCGGGCGGCGGTACTTC	CASSLATSGRRYF
.	.	TRBV28	TRBJ2-5	TGTGCCAGCAGGTTATCTGGCCAAGAGACCCAGTACTTC	CASRLSGQETQYF
.	few	TRBV23-1	TRBJ1-6	TGCGCCAGCACCCCCGCCCTGGGGGGCGTTAATTCACCCCTCCACTTT	CASTPALGGVNSPLHF
.	.	TRBV7-4	TRBJ2-1	TGTGCCAGCAGCCCCGGGACGGGGGAGTACAATGAGCAGTTCTTC	CASSPGTGEYNEQFF
.	once	TRBV5-1	TRBJ1-2	TGCGCCAGCAGCCCCCGGGCCGGGGAGAAAAATGGCTACACCTTC	CASSPRAGEKNGYTF
.	few	TRBV2	TRBJ1-5	TGTGCCAGCAGCCAGACAGTGGCCTTTAATCAGCCCCAGCATTTT	CASSQTVAFNQPQHF